The 30 T cell receptor beta chains given below trace back to one sample, sequenced in a study of T cell responses to AZD1222 COVID-19 vaccine. Sequencing used immunoSEQ multiplex PCR; TCRdb keeps in-frame clones, though not all of them. Here the sample spans about 120,000 clones, 70% to 90% being singletons. Sample: peripheral blood, taken on day 0 of AZD1222 vaccination. Receptors were obtained from an adult in good health.

The chain has TRBV18 and TRBJ1-2; 10 bases align to TRBD1. The CDR3 is made up of 15 amino acids. J was trimmed by 7 bases and V by 3 bases; bases with no gene match: 8. From germline, CDR1 is KGHSH and CDR2 LQKENI. In DNA, the CDR3 is TGTGCCAGCTCACCCGGACAGGGGGAGTTGGGTGGCTACACCTTC. The encoded protein is CASSPGQGELGGYTF.

The chain uses TRBV5-1 and TRBJ1-3; a weak D match, TRBD1 (5 bases). V lost 4 bases, J lost 2 bases, and 13 bases lay in between. Germline assignment: CDR1 SGHRS and CDR2 YFSETQ. The CDR3 has 15 residues. The CDR3 nucleotides are TGCGCCAGCAGCGAGCCGGGGGAAACTGGAAACACCATATATTTT. Amino acid sequence: CASSEPGETGNTIYF.

On this clone itself: The same CDR3 also results from other DNA sequences found in this sample. The chain is built from TRBV28 and TRBJ1-2; the D is unclear. Between the trimmed V and J ends, which lost 5 bases and 2 bases, there was a span of 6 bases. Germline CDR1 reads MDHEN; CDR2 reads SYDVKM. The CDR3 totals 12 residues. The CDR3 region has the DNA TGTGCCAGCAGTCCTTCCAACTATGGCTACACCTTC. Amino acids: CASSPSNYGYTF.

This chain uses TRBV30 with TRBJ1-4; tentative D call: TRBD1 (5 bases). Trimming took off 5 bases at V and 10 bases at J, with 17 bases between the two ends. Germline V gene data show CDR1 as GTSNPN and CDR2 as SVGIG (reference sequence). This CDR3 has 13 amino acids. The CDR3 DNA follows: TGTGCCTGGTCTCCCGGGGGGGGTGGAAAACTGTTTTTT. Its translation: CAWSPGGGGKLFF.

The V call is TRBV4-3, the J call TRBJ2-7; 10 bases agree with TRBD2. The CDR3 consists of 17 residues. V dropped 1 base and J dropped 4; count of bases not matched to a gene: 10. Germline CDR1 and CDR2: LGHNA and YSLEER. The DNA for the CDR3 is TGCGCCAGCAGCCAAGGGTCCGCTAGCGGGAGCTGGTACGAGCAGTACTTC. It translates to CASSQGSASGSWYEQYF.

The V and J genes are TRBV25-1 and TRBJ2-7, with no clear D. V lost 0 bases and J 3 bases, leaving 6 bases between the germline ends. The CDR3 sequence is 13 residues long. The germline V gene has CDR1 MGHDK and CDR2 SYGVNS. This CDR3 is CASSEYSLYEQYF. DNA for the CDR3: TGTGCCAGCAGTGAATACTCACTCTACGAGCAGTACTTC.

J is TRBJ2-7 and V is TRBV6-5, with TRBD1 identical over 7 bases. V lost 10 bases and J lost 0; bases outside the gene matches: 9. Germline V gene data show CDR1 as MNHEY and CDR2 as SVGAGI. This CDR3 is built from 14 residues. CDR3 sequence reads: CATVMDRTSYEQYF. Written as DNA, the CDR3 is TGTGCCACCGTAATGGACAGGACCTCCTACGAGCAGTACTTC.

The rearrangement uses TRBV6-5 and TRBJ2-7; D possibly matches TRBD1 or TRBD2 (5 bases each). Looked up from germline, CDR1 is MNHEY and CDR2 is SVGAGI. The CDR3 spans 15 residues. Deletions cut 11 bases from V and 7 bases from J, with 27 bases between. CDR3 DNA sequence: TGTGCCTCAATGGGGGATATGGACGGCCGGATGGAGCAGTACTTC. Amino acid sequence: CASMGDMDGRMEQYF.

The rearrangement uses TRBV10-1 and TRBJ1-2; the match to TRBD1 covers 10 bases. The CDR3 extends over 15 amino acids. Per the germline V gene, CDR1 is WNHNN and CDR2 is SYGVQD (reference sequence). J was trimmed by 7 bases and V by 6 bases; bases with no gene match: 11. CDR3 sequence reads: CASSDPGQGTAGYTF. CDR3 nucleotides: TGCGCCAGCAGCGATCCGGGACAGGGGACAGCTGGCTACACCTTC.

V gene TRBV12-2 combines with J gene TRBJ1-4; the DNA was not used to check the table's D call, TRBD1. TRBV12-2 is recorded as a pseudogene. The CDR3 covers 16 residues. The CDR3 sequence: CASRLATAPTNEKLFF. The CDR3 region has the DNA TGTGCAAGTCGCTTAGCCACAGCCCCAACTAATGAAAAACTGTTTTTT.

The chain has TRBV27 and TRBJ1-5; 8 bases line up with TRBD1. Germline CDR1 and CDR2: MNHEY and SMNVEV (reference sequence). CDR3 size: 16 residues. After removal of 5 bases from V and 6 bases from J, the junction contained 12 bases not matched to a gene. The CDR3 region is CASSPLPDRGIQPQHF. The CDR3 region has the DNA TGTGCCAGCAGTCCCTTACCCGACAGGGGAATTCAGCCCCAGCATTTT.

A note on this clone: Other DNA sequences of this sample code for an identical CDR3. V usage is TRBV24-1 and J usage is TRBJ2-5, with no clear D. The V gene's germline CDR1 is KGHDR and CDR2 SFDVKD. The ends were cut back, 5 bases at V and 2 bases at J, with 5 bases in the middle. CDR3 length: 12 residues. CDR3 DNA sequence: TGTGCCACCAGTGGGCAGCAAGAGACCCAGTACTTC. Translating gives CATSGQQETQYF.

The chain is built from TRBV11-2 and TRBJ1-1; D gene uncertain. The CDR3 totals 15 residues. The V gene lost 1 base and the J gene lost 1 base, with 10 bases spanning the gap. The germline V gene has CDR1 SGHAT and CDR2 FQNNGV. Here the CDR3 DNA reads TGTGCCAGCAGCTTAGCGTGGGGTAGGAACACTGAAGCTTTCTTT. The encoded protein is CASSLAWGRNTEAFF.

The chain employs TRBV5-1 and TRBJ1-2, with 7 bases lining up with TRBD1. V lost 0 bases, J lost 4 bases, and 3 bases stayed unmatched. CDR1 is SGHRS and CDR2 is YFSETQ in the germline V gene. The CDR3 has 14 amino acids. The chain's CDR3 is CASSLEGAGYGYTF. DNA for the CDR3: TGCGCCAGCAGCTTGGAGGGGGCCGGCTATGGCTACACCTTC.

The rearrangement links TRBV5-1 to TRBJ2-3; D remains unclear. The CDR3 runs 14 residues. CDR1 is SGHRS, CDR2 YFSETQ, per germline. V lost 7 bases and J lost 0, with 12 bases in between. This CDR3 is CASSTVSSTDTQYF. The CDR3 nucleotides are TGCGCCAGCTCTACGGTTTCTAGCACAGATACGCAGTATTTT. Full variable domain (missing parts from reference TRBV5-1 and TRBJ2-3): KAGVTQTPRYLIKTRGQQVTLSCSPISGHRSVSWYQQTPGQGLQFLFEYFSETQRNKGNFPGRFSGRQFSNSRSEMNVSTLELGDSALYLCASSTVSSTDTQYFGPGTRLTVL.

The gene calls are TRBV19 and TRBJ1-5; D perhaps matches TRBD1 (5 bases). The CDR3 has 16 amino acids. The V gene lost 7 bases and the J gene lost 9 bases, with 25 bases spanning the gap. The germline V gene encodes CDR1 LNHDA and CDR2 SQIVND (reference sequence). The CDR3 loop reads CASTYGGGGALTPQHF. As DNA, the CDR3 is TGTGCCAGTACCTATGGGGGGGGAGGGGCCCTTACGCCCCAGCATTTT.

Turning to this clone: The same CDR3 also results from other DNA sequences found in this sample. The rearrangement links TRBV18 to TRBJ1-1; unclear D gene. Between the trimmed V and J ends, which lost 3 bases and 1 base, there was a span of 6 bases. The CDR3 is 13 residues long. Germline V gene sequence: CDR1 KGHSH, CDR2 LQKENI. The CDR3 nucleotides read TGTGCCAGCTCACCGTCAGAGAACACTGAAGCTTTCTTT. Translation: CASSPSENTEAFF.

This sequence joins TRBV27 and TRBJ1-1; the D is unclear. The CDR3 extends over 13 amino acids. V shed 0 bases and J shed 5 bases, with 7 bases lying between them. In germline, CDR1 is MNHEY, CDR2 SMNVEV (reference sequence). CDR3 residues: CASSLSRLTEAFF. In DNA form, the CDR3 reads TGTGCCAGCAGTTTATCGCGGCTGACTGAAGCTTTCTTT.

V usage is TRBV7-7 and J usage is TRBJ2-7, with D possibly TRBD2 on 5 matching bases. The germline V gene encodes CDR1 SSHAT and CDR2 FNYEAQ (reference sequence). The CDR3 covers 13 residues. V shed 5 bases and J shed 4 bases, with 12 bases lying between them. The CDR3 is CASSRSGSYEQYF. CDR3 DNA sequence: TGTGCCAGCAGCCGCAGCGGAAGTTACGAGCAGTACTTC.

This chain uses TRBV5-4 with TRBJ1-2; possibly TRBD1 for D (6 bases). Germline lookup yields CDR1 SGHNT and CDR2 YYREEE (reference sequence). The CDR3 is 13 amino acids. Trimming stripped 2 bases from V and 4 bases from J, with 9 bases between. In DNA form, the CDR3 reads TGTGCCAGCAGCTTCGACAGGCTCTATGGCTACACCTTC. This translates into CASSFDRLYGYTF.

The rearrangement links TRBV12-3 or TRBV12-4 to TRBJ2-7; D not certain. This CDR3 contains 13 residues. V dropped 5 bases and J dropped 2 bases, with 10 bases sitting between them. The CDR3 loop is CASSPDATYEQYF. The CDR3 region has the DNA TGTGCCAGCAGTCCGGACGCCACCTACGAGCAGTACTTC.

The rearrangement links TRBV5-4 to TRBJ2-3; a weak D match, TRBD2 (7 bases). The CDR3 runs to 16 residues. Germline V gene data show CDR1 as SGHNT and CDR2 as YYREEE (reference sequence). The V end was cut by 4 bases, the J end by 4 bases, with 19 bases between. CDR3 region: CASSPFGGGLADTQYF. The CDR3 bases are TGTGCCAGCAGCCCCTTTGGGGGGGGCCTAGCAGATACGCAGTATTTT.

This chain links TRBV28 with TRBJ1-4; no firm D call. This CDR3 is 15 amino acids long. The germline V gene has CDR1 MDHEN and CDR2 SYDVKM. Trimming took 2 bases from V and 0 from J, leaving 7 bases between them. CDR3 sequence reads: CASSLLLATNEKLFF. DNA for the CDR3: TGTGCCAGCAGTTTACTGTTAGCAACTAATGAAAAACTGTTTTTT.

This chain uses TRBV18 with TRBJ2-7, with D perhaps TRBD2 (5 bases). The V end was cut by 3 bases, the J end by 7 bases, with 16 bases between. The germline V gene encodes CDR1 KGHSH and CDR2 LQKENI. The CDR3 has 14 amino acids. CDR3 amino acids: CASSPGLYNVEQYF. CDR3 sequence (DNA): TGTGCCAGCTCACCTGGACTCTACAACGTGGAGCAGTACTTC.

The chain is built from TRBV4-1 and TRBJ1-4; no reliable D call. The V end lost 3 bases, the J end lost 4 bases, and 15 bases lay between the germline ends. CDR3 length equals 16 residues. Germline CDR1 MGHRA, CDR2 YSYEKL. The CDR3 coding sequence is TGCGCCAGCAGCCAGCGCTCCCCTACTATTAATGAAAAACTGTTTTTT. This sequence encodes CASSQRSPTINEKLFF.

V gene TRBV21-1 combines with J gene TRBJ2-2; the listed D gene, TRBD2, was not tested against the DNA. TRBV21-1 is a documented pseudogene. This CDR3 has 16 amino acids. The CDR3 DNA is TGTGCCAGCAGCAGGGACGGGAGGGCCAACACCGGGGAGCTGTTTTTT. Protein sequence: CASSRDGRANTGELFF.

The rearrangement links TRBV4-1 to TRBJ1-2; D remains unclear. Trimming removed 6 bases at V and 3 bases at J, with 14 bases between. The V gene's germline CDR1 is MGHRA and CDR2 YSYEKL. The CDR3 length is 14 residues. CDR3 loop: CASRLSPVDYGYTF. CDR3 nucleotides: TGCGCCAGCAGACTCTCACCCGTTGACTATGGCTACACCTTC.

The chain uses TRBV11-1 and TRBJ1-3; D ambiguous. Between the trimmed V and J ends, which lost 5 bases and 3 bases, there was a span of 8 bases. The CDR3 totals 13 residues. Germline V gene lookup returns CDR1 SGHAT and CDR2 FQDESV (reference sequence). This CDR3 reads CASSEAHGNTIYF. CDR3 sequence (DNA): TGTGCCAGCAGCGAAGCCCATGGAAACACCATATATTTT.

J is TRBJ1-5 and V is TRBV27; D might be TRBD1 (5 bases). Germline CDR1 reads MNHEY; CDR2 reads SMNVEV (reference sequence). The CDR3 contains 12 residues. V was trimmed by 3 bases and J by 9 bases, leaving 9 bases between them. The CDR3 region is CASSFPGGPQHF. CDR3 bases: TGTGCCAGCAGTTTTCCGGGGGGGCCCCAGCATTTT.

The chain joins TRBV28 to TRBJ1-2, with D possibly being TRBD1 (6 bases). The CDR3 has 13 amino acids. Germline V lookup: CDR1 MDHEN, CDR2 SYDVKM. Between the trimmed V and J ends, which lost 4 bases and 4 bases, there was a span of 10 bases. CDR3 amino acids: CASSSLGAYGYTF. In nucleotides, the CDR3 is TGTGCCAGCAGTTCCTTGGGGGCCTATGGCTACACCTTC.